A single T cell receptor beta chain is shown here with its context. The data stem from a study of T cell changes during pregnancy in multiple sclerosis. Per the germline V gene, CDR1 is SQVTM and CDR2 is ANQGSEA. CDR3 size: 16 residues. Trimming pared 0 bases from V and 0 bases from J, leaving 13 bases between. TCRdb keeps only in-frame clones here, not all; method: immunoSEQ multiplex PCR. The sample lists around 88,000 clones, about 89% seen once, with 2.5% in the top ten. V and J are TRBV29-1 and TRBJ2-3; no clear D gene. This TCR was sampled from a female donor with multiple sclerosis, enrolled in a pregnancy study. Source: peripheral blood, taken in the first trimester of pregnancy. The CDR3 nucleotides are TGCAGCGTTGAAGATCGTAGCCGAACTAGCACAGATACGCAGTATTTT. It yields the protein CSVEDRSRTSTDTQYF.